The 27 T cell receptor beta chains presented below share a single source sample, sequenced in a study of blood T cell repertoires in COVID-19. Clones were sequenced by immunoSEQ multiplex PCR, and TCRdb holds only the in-frame ones, with some missing. Altogether about 210,000 clones are present, 80% being singletons, with the ten largest covering about 13%. The sequencing sample was made of peripheral blood. The receptors shown here come from a human donor in a cohort sampled during active COVID-19.

The chain recombines TRBV6-5 with TRBJ2-5, with D perhaps TRBD2 (6 bases). CDR1 and CDR2 (germline): MNHEY, SVGAGI. V lost 4 bases, J lost 2 bases, and 8 bases lay in between. This CDR3 spans 13 amino acids. CDR3 DNA sequence: TGTGCCAGCAGTTCCGGGACTCAAGAGACCCAGTACTTC. Translating gives CASSSGTQETQYF.

CDR3 bases: TGCGCCAGCAGAAAGGGGGGGATCTATGGCTACACCTTC. Translated: CASRKGGIYGYTF. V and J are TRBV23-1 and TRBJ1-2; the D gene is possibly TRBD1 (6 bases). TRBV23-1 is identified as an open reading frame with a role that is uncertain. V was clipped by 6 bases and J by 4 bases, with 12 bases between them. The CDR3 totals 13 residues.

Points on this clone: The same CDR3 is also encoded by other DNA sequences in this sample. The gene calls are TRBV30 and TRBJ2-1, with 7 bases fitting TRBD2. CDR3 length: 15 residues. The V gene's germline CDR1 is GTSNPN and CDR2 SVGIG (reference sequence). The V segment lost 0 bases and the J segment 0 bases; nucleotides outside the gene matches: 2. CDR3 in DNA: TGTGCCTGGAGTGTGGGAGGGAGCTCCTACAATGAGCAGTTCTTC. Translating gives CAWSVGGSSYNEQFF.

This sequence joins TRBV25-1 and TRBJ2-2; D is unresolved. V dropped 5 bases and J dropped 0 bases, with 13 bases sitting between them. Germline V gives CDR1 MGHDK, CDR2 SYGVNS. The CDR3 runs to 16 residues. CDR3 in amino acids: CASSLRGLANTGELFF. The CDR3 nucleotides are TGTGCCAGCAGTCTTCGAGGTCTCGCGAACACCGGGGAGCTGTTTTTT. Full variable domain (outside the CDR3, taken from reference TRBV25-1 and TRBJ2-2): EADIYQTPRYLVIGTGKKITLECSQTMGHDKMYWYQQDPGMELHLIHYSYGVNSTEKGDLSSESTVSRIRTEHFPLTLESARPSHTSQYLCASSLRGLANTGELFFGEGSRLTVL.

This sequence joins TRBV25-1 and TRBJ2-1; the D gene is possibly TRBD1 (5 bases). V was shortened by 3 bases and J by 5 bases, with 17 bases between the two germline ends. Per germline, CDR1 MGHDK and CDR2 SYGVNS. The CDR3 length is 16 residues. Here the CDR3 reads CASSDSSGRVNNEQFF. The CDR3 bases are TGTGCCAGCAGTGATTCCTCCGGCAGGGTGAACAATGAGCAGTTCTTC.

There are a few counts of this clone. V is TRBV28 and J is TRBJ2-7; D gene uncertain. Trimming pared 6 bases from V and 3 bases from J, leaving 6 bases between. The V gene's germline CDR1 is MDHEN and CDR2 SYDVKM. This CDR3 contains 11 residues. The CDR3 loop is CASRRDYEQYF. The DNA for the CDR3 is TGTGCCAGCAGGCGCGACTACGAGCAGTACTTC. The whole variable domain, remainder taken from reference TRBV28 and TRBJ2-7, is DVKVTQSSRYLVKRTGEKVFLECVQDMDHENMFWYRQDPGLGLRLIYFSYDVKMKEKGDIPEGYSVSREKKERFSLILESASTNQTSMYLCASRRDYEQYFGPGTRLTVT.

Regarding this clone: Different DNA sequences within this sample yield the same CDR3. The chain carries TRBV5-1 and TRBJ1-1, with D unresolved. Trimming took 0 bases from V and 2 from J, leaving 5 bases between them. The germline CDR1 and CDR2 sequences are SGHRS and YFSETQ. The CDR3 runs 13 residues. The DNA of the CDR3 is TGCGCCAGCAGCTTGGCCAGAAACACTGAAGCTTTCTTT. The encoded protein is CASSLARNTEAFF. The whole variable domain, filled in from reference TRBV5-1 and TRBJ1-1, reads KAGVTQTPRYLIKTRGQQVTLSCSPISGHRSVSWYQQTPGQGLQFLFEYFSETQRNKGNFPGRFSGRQFSNSRSEMNVSTLELGDSALYLCASSLARNTEAFFGQGTRLTVV.

The V call is TRBV6-5, the J call TRBJ1-6; D gene ambiguous. This CDR3 has 14 amino acids. Trimming left V 6 bases short and J 5 bases short, with 11 bases between. Looked up from germline, CDR1 is MNHEY and CDR2 is SVGAGI. The CDR3 here is CASRKTYDNSPLHF. In DNA form, the CDR3 reads TGTGCCAGCAGGAAGACATACGATAATTCACCCCTCCACTTT.

The chain couples TRBV28 to TRBJ1-2; D may be TRBD1 (5 bases). The germline gives CDR1 MDHEN, CDR2 SYDVKM. The CDR3 covers 13 residues. Deletions cut 6 bases from V and 3 bases from J, with 11 bases between. CDR3 region: CASSITGDYGYTF. The DNA of the CDR3 is TGTGCCAGCAGCATTACGGGGGACTATGGCTACACCTTC.

The count of this clone is one. The CDR3 is CATSDSQGRSNEKLFF. In nucleotides, the CDR3 is TGTGCCACCAGTGATTCCCAGGGGCGGTCTAATGAAAAACTGTTTTTT. The chain employs TRBV24-1 and TRBJ1-4, with D possibly matching TRBD1 (6 bases). The CDR3 spans 16 residues. CDR1 KGHDR and CDR2 SFDVKD come from the germline V gene. Trimming removed 2 bases from V and 3 bases from J, with 12 bases in between.

This clone was observed a few times. The CDR3 loop is CASSSPGQGSHGYTF. The CDR3 DNA follows: TGTGCCAGCAGCTCCCCGGGACAGGGATCCCATGGCTACACCTTC. The chain has TRBV5-5 and TRBJ1-2; TRBD1 matches at 9 bases. The V segment lost 3 bases and the J segment 6 bases; nucleotides outside the gene matches: 9. Germline assignment: CDR1 SGHKS and CDR2 YYEKEE (reference sequence). The CDR3 spans 15 residues.

The chain employs TRBV9 and TRBJ2-1, with 9 bases that match TRBD1. With V trimmed by 0 bases and J by 8 bases, 6 bases remained unmatched. This CDR3 has 15 residues. Germline assignment: CDR1 SGDLS and CDR2 YYNGEE. DNA of the CDR3: TGTGCCAGCAGCGTAGTAGGGACAGGGAACGATGAGCAGTTCTTC. This encodes CASSVVGTGNDEQFF. Using reference TRBV9 and TRBJ2-1 for the parts outside the CDR3, the full variable domain is DSGVTQTPKHLITATGQRVTLRCSPRSGDLSVYWYQQSLDQGLQFLIQYYNGEERAKGNILERFSAQQFPDLHSELNLSSLELGDSALYFCASSVVGTGNDEQFFGPGTRLTVL.

The rearrangement links TRBV5-8 to TRBJ1-6; 7 nucleotides match TRBD1. Trimming removed 3 bases from V and 6 bases from J; junction bases left unmatched: 9. CDR1 is SGHTS and CDR2 is YDEGEE in the germline V gene. The CDR3 consists of 16 residues. The CDR3 DNA reads TGTGCCAGCAGCTACCGGGACAGCGTCCTTAATTCACCCCTCCACTTT. Encoded protein: CASSYRDSVLNSPLHF.

This chain joins TRBV14 and TRBJ2-7; the D gene is possibly TRBD1 (8 bases). The CDR3 covers 15 residues. Per the germline V gene, CDR1 is SGHDN and CDR2 is FVKESK. V lost 7 bases, J lost 4 bases, and 20 bases lay in between. The CDR3: CASTLTGEGLYEQYF. CDR3 coding DNA: TGTGCCAGCACCCTGACAGGGGAGGGTTTGTACGAGCAGTACTTC.

V usage is TRBV4-2 and J usage is TRBJ2-7; D remains ambiguous. Germline V gene lookup returns CDR1 LGHNA and CDR2 YNFKEQ. V was clipped by 0 bases and J by 3 bases, with 9 bases between them. The CDR3 has 14 amino acids. The CDR3 spells CASSQEVASYEQYF. CDR3 in DNA: TGTGCCAGCAGCCAAGAAGTAGCTAGCTACGAGCAGTACTTC.

This clone was observed a single time. The rearrangement links TRBV9 to TRBJ2-7; 8 nucleotides line up with TRBD1. With V trimmed by 4 bases and J by 2 bases, 5 bases remained unmatched. Looked up from germline, CDR1 is SGDLS and CDR2 is YYNGEE. This CDR3 spans 14 amino acids. CDR3 loop: CASSPGQGTYEQYF. Here the CDR3 DNA reads TGTGCCAGCAGCCCTGGACAGGGAACCTACGAGCAGTACTTC.

J is TRBJ2-3 and V is TRBV21-1; the tabulated D call, TRBD1, remains unverified against the DNA. TRBV21-1 is shown as a pseudogene. This CDR3 is 15 amino acids long. In DNA, the CDR3 is TGTGCCAGCAGCAATCCAGGGGTTAGCACAGATACGCAGTATTTT. Amino acid sequence: CASSNPGVSTDTQYF.

The chain carries TRBV7-8 and TRBJ1-2; tentatively, D is TRBD1 (5 bases). Trimming shortened V by 2 bases and J by 4 bases, and 11 bases separated the two germline ends. This CDR3 has 14 amino acids. Germline V gene sequence: CDR1 SGHVS, CDR2 FQNEAQ. CDR3 nucleotides: TGTGCCAGCAGCTTATTTGGACAAACCTATGGCTACACCTTC. Translating gives CASSLFGQTYGYTF. The full variable domain, completed using reference TRBV7-8 and TRBJ1-2, is GAGVSQSPRYKVAKRGQDVALRCDPISGHVSLFWYQQALGQGPEFLTYFQNEAQLDKSGLPSDRFFAERPEGSVSTLKIQRTQQEDSAVYLCASSLFGQTYGYTFGSGTRLTVV.

The J gene is TRBJ2-6, the V gene TRBV19; D is perhaps TRBD2 (5 bases). V was shortened by 4 bases and J by 1 base, with 11 bases between the two germline ends. This CDR3 spans 16 amino acids. Germline lookup yields CDR1 LNHDA and CDR2 SQIVND (reference sequence). The CDR3 protein is CASSSTRVSGANVLTF. The CDR3 DNA reads as TGTGCCAGTAGTAGTACTAGAGTTTCTGGGGCCAACGTCCTGACTTTC.

The gene calls are TRBV19 and TRBJ1-5; a weak D match, TRBD1 (6 bases). The CDR3 runs to 16 residues. Germline V lookup: CDR1 LNHDA, CDR2 SQIVND (reference sequence). V lost 2 bases to trimming and J lost 5 bases, with 16 bases between them. CDR3 region: CASSISAGVMHQPQHF. For the CDR3, the DNA is TGTGCCAGTAGTATATCGGCAGGGGTTATGCATCAGCCCCAGCATTTT. The whole variable domain, filled in from reference TRBV19 and TRBJ1-5, reads DGGITQSPKYLFRKEGQNVTLSCEQNLNHDAMYWYRQDPGQGLRLIYYSQIVNDFQKGDIAEGYSVSREKKESFPLTVTSAQKNPTAFYLCASSISAGVMHQPQHFGDGTRLSIL.

This clone was seen more than once but under ten times. The chain carries TRBV19 and TRBJ1-2; unclear D gene. Trimming removed 6 bases from V and 5 bases from J, with 16 bases in between. Germline CDR1 reads LNHDA; CDR2 reads SQIVND (reference sequence). The CDR3 covers 14 residues. The DNA of the CDR3 is TGTGCCAGTAGGGTGAACCAGGCCTCTTATGGCTACACCTTC. This sequence encodes CASRVNQASYGYTF.

The rearrangement joins TRBV28 to TRBJ2-7, with D tentatively TRBD1 (5 bases). CDR3 length: 15 amino acids. The V end lost 6 bases, the J end lost 1 base, and 16 bases lay between the germline ends. CDR1 is MDHEN, CDR2 SYDVKM, per germline. The CDR3 coding sequence is TGTGCCAGCAGCCTCTTTGGGGCCGCTTCCTACGAGCAGTACTTC. Protein: CASSLFGAASYEQYF.

The V and J genes are TRBV7-2 and TRBJ2-7, with D perhaps matching TRBD1 (5 bases). The V end lost 1 base, the J end lost 0 bases, and 19 bases lay between the germline ends. Germline CDR1 reads SGHTA; CDR2 reads FQGNSA. The CDR3 totals 18 residues. The CDR3 sequence is CASSLVGVSDGYSYEQYF. In DNA form, the CDR3 reads TGTGCCAGCAGCTTAGTAGGGGTGAGTGACGGGTACTCCTACGAGCAGTACTTC. The entire variable domain, with the rest obtained from reference TRBV7-2 and TRBJ2-7, is as follows: GAGVSQSPSNKVTEKGKDVELRCDPISGHTALYWYRQSLGQGLEFLIYFQGNSAPDKSGLPSDRFSAERTGGSVSTLTIQRTQQEDSAVYLCASSLVGVSDGYSYEQYFGPGTRLTVT.

The chain is built from TRBV5-1 and TRBJ1-1, with D unresolved. V lost 0 bases and J 4 bases, leaving 7 bases between the germline ends. The CDR3 runs 13 residues. Looked up from germline, CDR1 is SGHRS and CDR2 is YFSETQ. This CDR3 is CASSLEAFTEAFF. DNA for the CDR3: TGCGCCAGCAGCTTGGAAGCCTTCACTGAAGCTTTCTTT.

The V and J genes are TRBV5-1 and TRBJ2-3, with D maybe TRBD2 (6 bases). CDR3 length: 16 amino acids. The V end lost 2 bases, the J end lost 0 bases, and 13 bases lay between the germline ends. Germline CDR1 reads SGHRS; CDR2 reads YFSETQ. CDR3 amino acids: CASSLGTAASTDTQYF. The CDR3 coding sequence is TGCGCCAGCAGCTTAGGGACTGCGGCTAGCACAGATACGCAGTATTTT.

This clone was observed a handful of times. V usage is TRBV3-1 (or the pseudogene TRBV3-2) and J usage is TRBJ2-2, with 8 bases identical to TRBD1. Per the germline V gene, CDR1 is LGHDT and CDR2 is YNNKEL (reference sequence). V trimming: 6 bases; J trimming: 7 bases; junction bases outside the gene matches: 7. The CDR3 has 14 residues. The CDR3: CASRGQARGGELFF. The CDR3 DNA reads TGTGCCAGCAGGGGACAGGCGAGGGGCGGGGAGCTGTTTTTT.

The chain joins TRBV10-3 to TRBJ2-2; TRBD2 agrees at 8 bases. CDR1 ENHRY and CDR2 SYGVKD come from the germline V gene. The CDR3 runs to 13 residues. Trimming took 5 bases from V and 4 from J; bases not matched to a gene: 0. In nucleotides, the CDR3 is TGTGCCATCAGTCTAGCGGGCACCGGGGAGCTGTTTTTT. Amino acids: CAISLAGTGELFF.